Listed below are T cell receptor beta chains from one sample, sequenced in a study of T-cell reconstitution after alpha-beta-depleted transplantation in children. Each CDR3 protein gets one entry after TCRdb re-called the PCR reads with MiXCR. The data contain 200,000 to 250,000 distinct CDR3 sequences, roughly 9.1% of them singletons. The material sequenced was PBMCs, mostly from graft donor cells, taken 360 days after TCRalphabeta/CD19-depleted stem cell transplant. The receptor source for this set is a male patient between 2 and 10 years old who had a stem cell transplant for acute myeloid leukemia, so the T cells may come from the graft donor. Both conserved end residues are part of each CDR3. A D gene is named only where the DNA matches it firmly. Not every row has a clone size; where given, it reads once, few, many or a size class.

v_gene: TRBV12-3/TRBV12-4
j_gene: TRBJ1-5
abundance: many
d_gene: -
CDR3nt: TGTGCCAGCAGTTTGTCGGGGGGCAGGGATCAGCCCCAGCATTTT
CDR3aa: CASSLSGGRDQPQHF

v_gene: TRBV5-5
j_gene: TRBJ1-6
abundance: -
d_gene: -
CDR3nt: TGTGCCAGCAGCTTGGAGGGAGTTAATAATTCACCCCTCCACTTT
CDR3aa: CASSLEGVNNSPLHF

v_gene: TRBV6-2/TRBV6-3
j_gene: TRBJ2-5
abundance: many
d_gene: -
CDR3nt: TGTGCCAGCAGTGACTGGACGGGCGGCAAGACCCAGTACTTC
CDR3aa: CASSDWTGGKTQYF

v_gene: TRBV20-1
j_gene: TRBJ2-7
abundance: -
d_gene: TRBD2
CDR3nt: TGCAGTGCTAGGGGTAGAGCGGGAGTTTTCTACGAGCAGTACTTC
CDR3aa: CSARGRAGVFYEQYF

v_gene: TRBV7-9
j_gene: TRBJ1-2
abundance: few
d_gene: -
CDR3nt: TGTGCCAGCAGCTTATTCGGCAGGGAAAGTGGCTACACCTTC
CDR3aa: CASSLFGRESGYTF

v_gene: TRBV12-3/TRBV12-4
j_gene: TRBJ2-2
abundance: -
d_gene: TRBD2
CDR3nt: TGTGCCAGCAGATCGGGACTAGCGGGAGACACCGGGGAGCTGTTTTTT
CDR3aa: CASRSGLAGDTGELFF

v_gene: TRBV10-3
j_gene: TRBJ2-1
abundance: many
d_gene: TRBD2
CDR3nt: TGTGCCATCTCACCGGCGGGGGGGCCCATTCGCGGTGGCGAGCAGTTCTTC
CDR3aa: CAISPAGGPIRGGEQFF

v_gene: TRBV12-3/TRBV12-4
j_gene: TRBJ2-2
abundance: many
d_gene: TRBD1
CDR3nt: TGTGCCAGCAGCCCGGGACAGGGGACGGGGGAGCTGTTTTTT
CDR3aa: CASSPGQGTGELFF

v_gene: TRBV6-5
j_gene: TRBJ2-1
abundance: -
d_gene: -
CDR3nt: TGTGCCAGCAGTCACAGATCCTTAGAGGGGTCCAATGAAGGGCAGTTCTTC
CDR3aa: CASSHRSLEGSNEGQFF

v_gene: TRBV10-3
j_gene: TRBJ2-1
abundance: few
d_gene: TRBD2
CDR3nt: TGTGCCATCAGTGAGTCGACGGGCCTAGCGGGAGCAATGCAGTTCTTC
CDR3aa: CAISESTGLAGAMQFF

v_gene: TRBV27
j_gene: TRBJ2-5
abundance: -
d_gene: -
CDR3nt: TGTGCCAGCAGTCCGGTTACTAGCAAAGAGACCCAGTACTTC
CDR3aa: CASSPVTSKETQYF

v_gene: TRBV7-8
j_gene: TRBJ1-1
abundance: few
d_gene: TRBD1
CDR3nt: TGTGCCAGCAGCTCTCCCCGGGACAGGCCTATGAACACTGAAGCTTTCTTT
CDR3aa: CASSSPRDRPMNTEAFF

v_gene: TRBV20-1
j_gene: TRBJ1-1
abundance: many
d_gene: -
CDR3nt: TGCAGTGCTAGGTCAGTGAACACTGAAGCTTTCTTT
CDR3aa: CSARSVNTEAFF

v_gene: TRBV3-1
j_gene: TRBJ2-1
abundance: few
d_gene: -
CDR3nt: TGTGCCAGCAGCCAAGAACCCGACTCATCCTACAGTGAGCAGTTCTTC
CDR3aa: CASSQEPDSSYSEQFF

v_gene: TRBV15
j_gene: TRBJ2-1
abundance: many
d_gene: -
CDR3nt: TGTGCCACCAGCAGGGCCATGGGGGGACCCTACAATGAGCAGTTCTTC
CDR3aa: CATSRAMGGPYNEQFF

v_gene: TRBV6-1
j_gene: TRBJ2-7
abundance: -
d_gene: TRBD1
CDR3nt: TGTGCCAGCACTGCTAAGGGGGCAACGTACGAGCAGTACTTC
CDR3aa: CASTAKGATYEQYF

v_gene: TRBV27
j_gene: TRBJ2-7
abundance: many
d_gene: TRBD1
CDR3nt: TGTGCCAGCAGTTCAGGGACCGGGACAGGTTGGGAGCAGTACTTC
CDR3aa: CASSSGTGTGWEQYF

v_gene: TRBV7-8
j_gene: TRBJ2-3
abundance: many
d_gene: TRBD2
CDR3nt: TGTGCCAGCAGCCCCCTACCGGGGGGTGACACAGATACGCAGTATTTT
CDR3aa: CASSPLPGGDTDTQYF

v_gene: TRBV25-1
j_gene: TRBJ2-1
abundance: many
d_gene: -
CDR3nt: TGTGCCAGCTGGGTCGGTTCCTACAATGAGCAGTTCTTC
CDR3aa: CASWVGSYNEQFF

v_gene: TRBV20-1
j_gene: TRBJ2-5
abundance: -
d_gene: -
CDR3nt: TGCAGTGCTAGAGATCCGGGGGAGACCCAGTACTTC
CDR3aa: CSARDPGETQYF

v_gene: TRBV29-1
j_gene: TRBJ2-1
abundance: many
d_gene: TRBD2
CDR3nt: TGCAGCGTTCCCGGGACTAGCGATCACAATGAGCAGTTCTTC
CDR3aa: CSVPGTSDHNEQFF

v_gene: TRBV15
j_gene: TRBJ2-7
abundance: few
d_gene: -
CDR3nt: TGTGCCACCAGCAGAGATTTATGGGATTCGTACGAGCAGTACTTC
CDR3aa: CATSRDLWDSYEQYF

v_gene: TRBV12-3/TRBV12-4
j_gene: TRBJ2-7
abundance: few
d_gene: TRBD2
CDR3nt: TGTGCCAGCAGTTTTGGGACTAGCCGGACGGGAGAGCAGTACTTC
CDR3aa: CASSFGTSRTGEQYF

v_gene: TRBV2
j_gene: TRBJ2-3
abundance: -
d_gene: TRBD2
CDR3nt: TGTGCCAGCGCGGGGGGGCTCGGAGATACGCAGTATTTT
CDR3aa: CASAGGLGDTQYF

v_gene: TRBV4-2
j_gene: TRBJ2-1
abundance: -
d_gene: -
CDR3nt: TGTGCCAGCAGCCAACCACAGTCGGGGCGAGGGAATGAGCAGTTCTTC
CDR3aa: CASSQPQSGRGNEQFF

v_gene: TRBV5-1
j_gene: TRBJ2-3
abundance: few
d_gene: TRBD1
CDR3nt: TGCGCCAGCAGCTTGGAGACAGGGGGCGCGACAGATACGCAGTATTTT
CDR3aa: CASSLETGGATDTQYF

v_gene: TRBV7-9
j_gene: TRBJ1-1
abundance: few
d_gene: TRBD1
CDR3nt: TGTGCCAGCAGCTTAGCACAGGGGATCTCTGAAGCTTTCTTT
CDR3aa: CASSLAQGISEAFF

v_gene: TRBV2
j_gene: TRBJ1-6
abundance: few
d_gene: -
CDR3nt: TGTGCCAGCGGGGACACCCTGGATTCACCCCTCCACTTT
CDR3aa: CASGDTLDSPLHF